What follows is one T cell receptor (beta chain) and its context. What antigen it recognizes has not been identified. Base-call qualities are not available, and no considerably larger clone is one nucleotide away. The data belong to a study of CD8+ T cells in alopecia areata (dated by TCRdb to the late 2010s). For context, the study as a whole: High-throughput TCRbeta sequencing was used to examine T cell clonal expansion in alopecia areata in both the C3H/HeJ mouse model and human patients. RNA came from the PAXgene miRNA kit for fixed scalp, the miRNeasy kit for PBMCs, and the RNeasy kit for mouse skin. Scalp clonality was compared across normal scalp (n=4), patchy alopecia areata scalp (n=8), and alopecia totalis/universalis scalp (n=8). immunoSEQ multiplex PCR using 35 Vbeta forward primers and 13 Jbeta reverse primers was used to amplify TCRbeta CDR3 regions. Scalp tissue and sorted CD4+ and CD8+ peripheral blood T cells from patchy and totalis/universalis alopecia areata patients and from healthy controls were covered by human TCRbeta sequencing.

The library was made by the immunoSEQ multiplex PCR assay. RNA was extracted from all samples and reverse transcribed into cDNA, which served as template for TCR sequencing. First-strand cDNA was synthesized using SuperScript III with a 2:1 mix of oligo-dT and random hexamers. A synthetic immune receptor repertoire was used to measure amplification bias, and any remaining bias was corrected computationally. The source study handled its data this way. Raw reads were preprocessed to remove errors, and CDR3 was defined according to IMGT conventions as the region from the conserved cysteine to phenylalanine. Clonality was computed as 1 minus the Shannon entropy, with the entropy normalized by log2 of the number of productive unique TCRs. Scalp TCRbeta sequences were cross-referenced with sorted blood CD4 and CD8 repertoires so that the CD4 or CD8 identity of scalp clones could be inferred. TCRdb obtained this table from immuneACCESS and retained in-frame rearrangements with V and J assigned. These tables miss some clones; where compared with another copy, unresolved V genes account for less than half of the shortfall, and the remainder is unexplained. The DNA was the basis for D and trimming; V, J and clone size are from that table. Across this sample there are 37,000 or so clones, with nearly 55% seen only once. The top ten clonotypes cover more than 1.5% of the sample.

Summary of the overall study and its limitations: Compared with normal scalp, lesional scalp had higher clonality and more expanded CD8+ clones, particularly in alopecia totalis/universalis, a pattern that suggests antigenic drive. Resident alphabeta T cells in normal human skin are also sequenced, complicating scalp TCR repertoire analysis, unlike mouse skin dominated by gammadelta T cells. Compared with mice, TCR sequences shared between patients were less clear, possibly partly because of HLA diversity across the patient population.

CD4+ cells from four to six biomarker-study patients were further sorted into CD25+CD127- cells. Peripheral blood and lesional scalp punch biopsies were obtained from patients with alopecia areata. PBMCs were isolated by density centrifugation and stained for CD3, CD4 and CD8, after which CD4+ and CD8+ T cells were sorted on a FACSAria. As part of a multicenter biomarker study, untreated alopecia areata patients were recruited. From the cysteine through the phenylalanine, the CDR3 covers 12 amino acids. Only the CDR3 DNA is retained, 36 bases long and in frame from the first base. The CDR1 and CDR2 encoded by the germline V gene (reference sequence) are GTSNPN and SVGIG. After removal of 7 bases from V and 10 bases from J, the junction retains 10 bases not matched to a gene.

The clonotype comes from a human donor with alopecia areata. The sample consisted of CD4+ Tregs sorted from blood. This chain joins TRBV30 to TRBJ2-1; the central 7 bases match TRBD1. The DNA is as follows: TGTGCCTACAAAAAGGGGGCTCCCGAGCAGTTCTTC. The encoded protein is CAYKKGAPEQFF. The full variable domain, with segments outside the CDR3 supplied by the reference TRBV30 and TRBJ2-1 proteins, appears as SQTIHQWPATLVQPVGSPLSLECTVEGTSNPNLYWYRQAAGRGLQLLFYSVGIGQISSEVPQNLSASRPQDRQFILSSKKLLLSDSGFYLCAYKKGAPEQFFGPGTRLTVL.